These T cell receptor beta chains were read from a single sample in a study of CXCR3-negative and CXCR3-positive naive CD8 T cells. TCRdb reprocessed the 5' RACE reads and stores each CDR3 protein as one record, lacking DNA. The table gives more than 40,000 distinct CDR3 sequences; the top ten clones make up about 1.4% of it. The sequenced sample was naive CXCR3- CD8+ T cells from blood. Source of these receptors: a human donor in good health. Some clones in this sample may be carry-over from other donors' samples. CDR3s include the opening cysteine and the closing phenylalanine or tryptophan. Only some rows state a clone size, as once, few, many or a class for expanded clones.

V gene	J gene	clone size	CDR3 protein
TRBV27	TRBJ2-1	-	CASSFLLSLAESNEQFF
TRBV28	TRBJ2-1	-	CASSFDVGEQFF
TRBV11-2	TRBJ2-7	-	CASSFSGPDDEQYF
TRBV4-3	TRBJ2-3	-	CASSQSRDGPGTQYF
TRBV6-2/TRBV6-3	TRBJ2-1	-	CASQGRGENEQFF
TRBV6-2/TRBV6-3	TRBJ2-7	-	CASSPSSGSYEQYF
TRBV11-2	TRBJ2-5	-	CASSLGSLAGGLETQYF
TRBV27	TRBJ2-3	-	CASSFPQDTQYF
TRBV12-3/TRBV12-4	TRBJ1-5	-	CASSLGGYSNQPQHF
TRBV7-8	TRBJ2-1	-	CASSGHRGASVNEQFF
TRBV5-1	TRBJ1-2	-	CASSLDGGSSYGYTF
TRBV29-1	TRBJ2-7	-	CSVDSMGGARYF
TRBV6-4	TRBJ2-2	-	CASSEQDTGELFF
TRBV7-2	TRBJ2-1	-	CASSLPGDEQFF
TRBV29-1	TRBJ1-2	-	CSVYGQSGYTF
TRBV9	TRBJ2-1	medium-sized	CASSLLGNEQFF
TRBV20-1	TRBJ2-7	-	CSASSRLAINNEQYF
TRBV28	TRBJ1-1	-	CASTWEDRGRFAEAFF
TRBV14	TRBJ1-1	-	CASSPGKGTEAFF
TRBV29-1	TRBJ2-7	-	CSVEGIGESYEQYF
TRBV29-1	TRBJ1-1	-	CSVGTVSSNTEAFF
TRBV29-1	TRBJ2-7	-	CSVEDMAESSYEQYF
TRBV4-1	TRBJ2-2	-	CASSQAARGANTGELFF
TRBV15	TRBJ2-5	-	CATSRDREGYGTQYF
TRBV6-5	TRBJ2-3	-	CASSWGVGGTDTQYF
TRBV7-6	TRBJ1-1	-	CASSLPPRYEAFF
TRBV13	TRBJ1-6	-	CASSPTGGSYNSPLHF
TRBV4-2	TRBJ2-3	-	CASSPEGAGGDTQYF
TRBV12-3/TRBV12-4	TRBJ2-7	-	CASRGFSSYEQYF
TRBV4-3	TRBJ1-2	-	CASSQAGWQQNYGYTF
TRBV9	TRBJ2-1	-	CASSVELWWGDEQFF
TRBV6-2/TRBV6-3	TRBJ2-1	-	CASPRIAGPGYNEQFF
TRBV2	TRBJ2-3	-	CASNGGGGTDTQYF
TRBV6-5	TRBJ2-1	-	CASASSGGQPYNEQFF
TRBV6-2/TRBV6-3	TRBJ2-1	-	CASSQYIGNNEQFF
TRBV4-2	TRBJ2-3	-	CASTTFVGPDTQYF
TRBV6-4	TRBJ2-3	-	CASSGSTAPDTQYF
TRBV7-9	TRBJ2-7	-	CASSLEGTGAYEQYF
TRBV20-1	TRBJ2-2	-	CSARDVRGGDTGELFF
TRBV28	TRBJ1-1	-	CASSPRTGMNTEAFF
TRBV29-1	TRBJ2-3	-	CSVQTRALGSDTQYF